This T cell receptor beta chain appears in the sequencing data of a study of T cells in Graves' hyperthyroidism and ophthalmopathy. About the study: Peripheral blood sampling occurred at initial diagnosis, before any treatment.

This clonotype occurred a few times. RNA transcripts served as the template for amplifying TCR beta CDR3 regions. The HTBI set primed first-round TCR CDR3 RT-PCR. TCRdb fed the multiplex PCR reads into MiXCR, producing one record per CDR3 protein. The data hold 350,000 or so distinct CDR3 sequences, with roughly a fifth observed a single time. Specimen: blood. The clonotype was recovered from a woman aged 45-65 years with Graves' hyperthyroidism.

CDR3 nucleotide sequence: TGTGCCAGCAGTTTTATCGGCGCGTTAAACTATGGCTACACCTTC. This sequence encodes CASSFIGALNYGYTF. V and J are TRBV27 and TRBJ1-2; no definite D call. Deletions cut 3 bases from V and 2 bases from J, with 13 bases between. The germline V gene has CDR1 MNHEY and CDR2 SMNVEV (reference sequence). The CDR3 has 15 amino acids.